Following are 2 T cell receptor beta chains from one sample sequenced in a study of T cell responses to AZD1222 COVID-19 vaccine. Sequenced by immunoSEQ multiplex PCR; TCRdb stores in-frame clones only, minus some. The repertoire includes 90,000 to 140,000 clones, approximately 90% of them detected once, and around 10% sits in the top ten. The sequenced sample was peripheral blood, obtained on day 0 of AZD1222 vaccination. These receptors all stem from an adult in good health.

This sequence joins TRBV7-9 and TRBJ1-3; D remains unclear. Trimming stripped 5 bases from V and 2 bases from J, with 13 bases between. Germline V gene data show CDR1 as SEHNR and CDR2 as FQNEAQ (reference sequence). The CDR3 contains 15 residues. CDR3 residues: CASSRIIGTGNTIYF. CDR3 nucleotides: TGTGCCAGCAGCCGAATCATCGGGACTGGAAACACCATATATTTT.

The chain uses TRBV6-6 and TRBJ1-3; possible D gene TRBD1, 5 bases. This CDR3 region has 14 residues. V was clipped by 7 bases and J by 4 bases, with 14 bases between them. Germline V lookup: CDR1 MNHNY, CDR2 SVGAGI (reference sequence). The CDR3, as DNA: TGTGCCAGCACCCCCTACGGGGACGGAAACACCATATATTTT. It encodes CASTPYGDGNTIYF.